Sequencing of this T cell receptor (beta chain) was carried out in a study of Ad26.COV2.S vaccination and SARS-CoV-2 variants. Study-wide results and limits: It was reported that spike-specific CD8+ and CD4+ T cell responses were substantially broad after vaccination.

As to this clone: Antigen unknown.

The protocol was immunoSEQ multiplex PCR, while the TCRdb copy is restricted to in-frame clones and leaves out a portion. This table holds roughly 380,000 clones, around 87% found once. Treatment given: approximately 18 received Ad26.COV2.S at low or high dose, single or two shots; roughly five received placebo; per-sample allocation not given. Sampling occurred on day 63 after the first vaccine or placebo injection. This clonotype was obtained from a person between 18 and 59 years old who received the Ad26.COV2.S COVID-19 vaccine or a placebo. Here the sequenced sample was peripheral blood, taken in a trial of Ad26.COV2.S vaccine versus placebo.

The CDR3: CASSGQSTEGDQETQYF. CDR3 nucleotides: TGTGCCAGCAGTGGGCAATCGACAGAAGGAGACCAAGAGACCCAGTACTTC. The chain links TRBV25-1 to TRBJ2-5, with D possibly matching TRBD1 (5 bases). V was pared by 4 bases and J by 0 bases, with 18 bases between. This CDR3 has 17 residues. Germline V CDR1 and CDR2: MGHDK, SYGVNS.